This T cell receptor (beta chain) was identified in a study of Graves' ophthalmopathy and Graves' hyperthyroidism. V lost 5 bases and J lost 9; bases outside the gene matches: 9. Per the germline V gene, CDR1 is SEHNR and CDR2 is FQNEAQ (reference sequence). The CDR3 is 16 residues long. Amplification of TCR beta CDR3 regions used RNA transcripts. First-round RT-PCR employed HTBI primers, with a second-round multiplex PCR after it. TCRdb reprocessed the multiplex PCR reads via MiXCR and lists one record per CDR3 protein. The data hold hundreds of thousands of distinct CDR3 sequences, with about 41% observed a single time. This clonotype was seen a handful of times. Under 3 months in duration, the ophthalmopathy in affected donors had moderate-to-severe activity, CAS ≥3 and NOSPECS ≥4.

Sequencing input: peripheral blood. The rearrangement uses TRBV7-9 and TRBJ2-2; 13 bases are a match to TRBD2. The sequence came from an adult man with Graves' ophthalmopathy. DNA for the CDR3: TGTGCCAGCAGCCCGGGACTAGCGGGAATATTCCGGGAGCTGTTTTTT. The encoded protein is CASSPGLAGIFRELFF.